The T cell receptor (beta chain) under discussion was sequenced for a study of T cells in Graves' hyperthyroidism and ophthalmopathy. As for the study in general: Peripheral blood was collected at initial diagnosis, before any treatment.

This clonotype has at least ten counts. What it binds is not known. One junction end disagrees with the germline gene, perhaps due to a read error. This CDR3 spans 14 amino acids. The germline gives CDR1 MNHNS, CDR2 SASEGT. Amplification of TCR beta CDR3 regions used RNA as the template. Using the HTBI primer set, a first-round RT-PCR was run on the TCR CDR3. A single record per CDR3 protein comes from TCRdb applying MiXCR to the multiplex PCR reads. The sample has 530,000 or so distinct CDR3 sequences; 24% are singletons. Whole-study findings and limits: Within blood appeared most thyroid clonotypes that had expanded above 0.001.

On the basis of clinical symptoms, serum thyroxine and TRAb, thyroid ultrasound and orbital computed tomography, diagnoses were made. Material: blood. This rearrangement joins TRBV6-1 to TRBJ1-3; D is ambiguous. The sequence came from a woman aged 25 to 45 with Graves' ophthalmopathy. CDR3 sequence reads: CASSTLASGTTIYF. CDR3 nucleotides: TGTGCCAGCTCCACGCTTGCCTCTGGAACCACCATATATTTT.